This T cell receptor beta chain is drawn from a study of T cell changes during pregnancy in multiple sclerosis (dated by TCRdb to between 2018 and 2020). About the study as a whole: The study examined how the T cell repertoire changed over the course of pregnancy in women with multiple sclerosis.

Its CDR3 holds 15 amino acids, cysteine through phenylalanine. Just CDR3 DNA is preserved here, 45 bases in frame from base 1. CDR1 and CDR2 are drawn from the germline V gene: MGHDK, SYGVNS. The junction shows trimming of 4 bases on V and 0 bases on J, plus 10 bases between the germline ends. Points on this clone: Its antigen specificity is not known. One base away there is no much larger clone; base qualities are not given.

Libraries were made using the immunoSEQ multiplex PCR assay. In TCRdb, the immuneACCESS table is reduced to in-frame sequences with V and J assigned. These tables do not hold every clone; where another copy was compared, an unresolved V gene accounts for under half, and the others remain unexplained. The sample profile shows roughly 120,000 clones; approximately 94% of them were found once. Of the sample, 6.2% falls within the top ten clones. In this chain, TRBV25-1 is recombined with TRBJ1-3, with TRBD1 as a weak D call on 5 bases. Source: peripheral blood, taken before pregnancy. The sequence came from a female donor with multiple sclerosis, enrolled in a pregnancy study. The CDR3 region reads CASSGRGGSGNTIYF. The DNA sequence is given as TGTGCCAGCAGTGGGAGGGGAGGCTCTGGAAACACCATATATTTT.